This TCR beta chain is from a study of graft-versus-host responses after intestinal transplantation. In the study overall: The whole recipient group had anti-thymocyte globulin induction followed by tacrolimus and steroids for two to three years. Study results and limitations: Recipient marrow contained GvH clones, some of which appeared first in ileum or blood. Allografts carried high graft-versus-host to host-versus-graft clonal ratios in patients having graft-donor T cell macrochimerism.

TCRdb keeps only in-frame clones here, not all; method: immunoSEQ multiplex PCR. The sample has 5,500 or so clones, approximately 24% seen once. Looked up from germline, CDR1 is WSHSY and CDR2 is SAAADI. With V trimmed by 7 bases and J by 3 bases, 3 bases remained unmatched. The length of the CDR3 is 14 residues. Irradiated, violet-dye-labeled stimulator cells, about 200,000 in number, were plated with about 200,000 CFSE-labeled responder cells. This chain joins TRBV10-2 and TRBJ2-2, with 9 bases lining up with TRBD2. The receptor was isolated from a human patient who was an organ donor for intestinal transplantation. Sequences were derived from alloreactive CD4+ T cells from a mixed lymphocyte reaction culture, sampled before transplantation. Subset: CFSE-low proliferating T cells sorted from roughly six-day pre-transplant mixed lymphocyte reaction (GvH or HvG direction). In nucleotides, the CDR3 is TGCGCCAGCACGCTAGCGGGACACACCGGGGAGCTGTTTTTT. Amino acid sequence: CASTLAGHTGELFF.